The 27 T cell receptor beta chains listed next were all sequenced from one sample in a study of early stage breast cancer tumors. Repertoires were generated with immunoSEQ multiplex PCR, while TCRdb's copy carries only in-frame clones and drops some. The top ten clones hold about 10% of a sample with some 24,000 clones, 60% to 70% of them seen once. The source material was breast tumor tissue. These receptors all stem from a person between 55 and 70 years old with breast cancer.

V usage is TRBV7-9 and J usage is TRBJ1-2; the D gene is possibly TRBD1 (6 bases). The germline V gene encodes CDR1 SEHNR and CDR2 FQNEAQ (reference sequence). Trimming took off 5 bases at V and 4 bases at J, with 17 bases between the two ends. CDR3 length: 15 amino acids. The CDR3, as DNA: TGTGCCAGCAGCACCGGCCAACAGGGAAGCTATGGCTACACCTTC. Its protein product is CASSTGQQGSYGYTF.

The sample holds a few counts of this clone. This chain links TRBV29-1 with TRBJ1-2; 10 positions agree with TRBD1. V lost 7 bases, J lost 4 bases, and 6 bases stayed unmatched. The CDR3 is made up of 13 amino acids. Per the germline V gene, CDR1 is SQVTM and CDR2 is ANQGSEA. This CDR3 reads CSDEGQGPYGYTF. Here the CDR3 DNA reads TGCAGCGACGAGGGACAGGGGCCCTATGGCTACACCTTC.

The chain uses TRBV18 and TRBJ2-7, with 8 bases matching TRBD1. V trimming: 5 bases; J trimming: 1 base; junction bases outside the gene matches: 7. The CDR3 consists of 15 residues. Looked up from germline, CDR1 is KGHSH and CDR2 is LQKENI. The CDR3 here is CASSVRQGISYEQYF. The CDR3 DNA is TGTGCCAGCTCAGTAAGACAGGGGATTTCCTACGAGCAGTACTTC.

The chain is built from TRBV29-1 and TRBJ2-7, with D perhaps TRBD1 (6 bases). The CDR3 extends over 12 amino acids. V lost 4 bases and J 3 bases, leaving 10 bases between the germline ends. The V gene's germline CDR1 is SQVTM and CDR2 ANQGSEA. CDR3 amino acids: CSVVTGNYEQYF. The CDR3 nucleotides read TGCAGCGTTGTGACAGGAAACTACGAGCAGTACTTC.

The CDR3 reads CASSLGGTGELFF. The CDR3 region has the DNA TGCGCCAGCAGCTTGGGAGGGACCGGGGAGCTGTTTTTT. This sequence joins TRBV5-1 and TRBJ2-2, with TRBD2 as a possible D gene (5 bases). Trimming left V 0 bases short and J 5 bases short, with 5 bases between. The V gene's germline CDR1 is SGHRS and CDR2 YFSETQ. The CDR3 is made up of 13 amino acids.

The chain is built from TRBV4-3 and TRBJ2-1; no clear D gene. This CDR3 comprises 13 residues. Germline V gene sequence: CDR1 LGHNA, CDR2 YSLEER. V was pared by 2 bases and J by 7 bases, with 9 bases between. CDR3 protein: CASSQLGLNEQFF. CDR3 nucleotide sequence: TGCGCCAGCAGCCAACTAGGTCTAAATGAGCAGTTCTTC.

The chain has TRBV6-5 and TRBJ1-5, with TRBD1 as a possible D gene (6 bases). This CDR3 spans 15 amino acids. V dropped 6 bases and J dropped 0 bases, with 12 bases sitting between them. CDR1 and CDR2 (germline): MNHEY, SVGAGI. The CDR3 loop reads CASSPDRPSNQPQHF. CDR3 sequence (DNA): TGTGCCAGCAGCCCGGACAGACCTAGCAATCAGCCCCAGCATTTT.

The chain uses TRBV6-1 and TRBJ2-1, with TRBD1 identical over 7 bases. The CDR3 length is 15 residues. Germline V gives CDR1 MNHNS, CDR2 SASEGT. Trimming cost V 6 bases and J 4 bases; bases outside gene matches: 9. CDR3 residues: CASRGRTGIYNEQFF. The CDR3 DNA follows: TGTGCCAGCAGGGGGCGGACAGGTATTTACAATGAGCAGTTCTTC.

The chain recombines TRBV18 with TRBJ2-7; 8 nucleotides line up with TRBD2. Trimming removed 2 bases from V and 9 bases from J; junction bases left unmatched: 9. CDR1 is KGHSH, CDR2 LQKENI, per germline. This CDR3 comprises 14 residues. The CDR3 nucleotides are TGTGCCAGCTCACCAACGGCGGGAGGAAGTAGGCAGTACTTC. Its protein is CASSPTAGGSRQYF.

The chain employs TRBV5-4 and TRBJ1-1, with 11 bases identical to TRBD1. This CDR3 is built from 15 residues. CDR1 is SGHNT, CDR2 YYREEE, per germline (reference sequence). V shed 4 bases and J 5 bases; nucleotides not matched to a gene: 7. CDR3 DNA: TGTGCCAGCAGCCTGGGACAGGGGGGTCGAACTGAAGCTTTCTTT. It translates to CASSLGQGGRTEAFF. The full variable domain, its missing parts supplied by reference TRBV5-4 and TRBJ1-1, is ETGVTQSPTHLIKTRGQQVTLRCSSQSGHNTVSWYQQALGQGPQFIFQYYREEENGRGNFPPRFSGLQFPNYSSELNVNALELDDSALYLCASSLGQGGRTEAFFGQGTRLTVV.

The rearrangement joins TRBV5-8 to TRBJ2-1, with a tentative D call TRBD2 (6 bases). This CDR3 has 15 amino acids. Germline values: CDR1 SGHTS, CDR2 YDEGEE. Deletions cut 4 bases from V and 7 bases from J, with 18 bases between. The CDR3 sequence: CASSGGLLRGNEQFF. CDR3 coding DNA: TGTGCCAGCAGCGGGGGACTCCTCCGTGGGAATGAGCAGTTCTTC. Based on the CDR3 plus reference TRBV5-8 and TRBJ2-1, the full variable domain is EAGVTQSPTHLIKTRGQQATLRCSPISGHTSVYWYQQALGLGLQFLLWYDEGEERNRGNFPPRFSGRQFPNYSSELNVNALELEDSALYLCASSGGLLRGNEQFFGPGTRLTVL.

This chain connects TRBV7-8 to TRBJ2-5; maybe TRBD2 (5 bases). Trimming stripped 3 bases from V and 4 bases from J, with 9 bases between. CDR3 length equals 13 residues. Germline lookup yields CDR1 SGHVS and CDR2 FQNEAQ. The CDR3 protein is CASSFSDGETQYF. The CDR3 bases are TGTGCCAGCAGCTTTAGCGACGGAGAGACCCAGTACTTC.

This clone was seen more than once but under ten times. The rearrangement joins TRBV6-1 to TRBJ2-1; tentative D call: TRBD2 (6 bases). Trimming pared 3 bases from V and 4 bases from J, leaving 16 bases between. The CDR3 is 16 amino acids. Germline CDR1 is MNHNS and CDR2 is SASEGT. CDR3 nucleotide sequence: TGTGCCAGCAGTGACACAGTGGGACTCCCGTACAATGAGCAGTTCTTC. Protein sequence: CASSDTVGLPYNEQFF.

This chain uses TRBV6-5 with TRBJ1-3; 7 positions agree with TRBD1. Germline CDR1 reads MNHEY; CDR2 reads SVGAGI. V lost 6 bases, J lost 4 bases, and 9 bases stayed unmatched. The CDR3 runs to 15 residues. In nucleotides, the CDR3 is TGTGCCAGCAGGCCCGACAGGGCGCCGGGAAACACCATATATTTT. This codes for CASRPDRAPGNTIYF.

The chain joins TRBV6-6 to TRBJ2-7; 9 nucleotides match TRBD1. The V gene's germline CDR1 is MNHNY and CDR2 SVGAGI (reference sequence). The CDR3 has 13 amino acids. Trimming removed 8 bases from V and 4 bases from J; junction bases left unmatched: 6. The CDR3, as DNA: TGTGCCAGCGAAGGGACAGGGCATTACGAGCAGTACTTC. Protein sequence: CASEGTGHYEQYF.

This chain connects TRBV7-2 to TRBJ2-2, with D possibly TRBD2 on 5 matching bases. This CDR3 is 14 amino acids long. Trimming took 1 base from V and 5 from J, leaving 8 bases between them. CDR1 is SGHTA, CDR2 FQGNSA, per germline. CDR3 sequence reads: CASSLELVTGELFF. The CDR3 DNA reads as TGTGCCAGCAGCTTAGAACTAGTAACCGGGGAGCTGTTTTTT. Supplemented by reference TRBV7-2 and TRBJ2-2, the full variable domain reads GAGVSQSPSNKVTEKGKDVELRCDPISGHTALYWYRQSLGQGLEFLIYFQGNSAPDKSGLPSDRFSAERTGGSVSTLTIQRTQQEDSAVYLCASSLELVTGELFFGEGSRLTVL.

The CDR3 spells CASSDRGVSNQPQHF. The CDR3 DNA sequence: TGTGCCAGTAGCGACCGGGGGGTATCCAATCAGCCCCAGCATTTT. The chain uses TRBV19 and TRBJ1-5; TRBD1 is a possible D gene (5 bases). CDR1 and CDR2 from the germline V gene are LNHDA and SQIVND (reference sequence). Trimming removed 6 bases at V and 3 bases at J, with 15 bases between. The CDR3 runs 15 residues.

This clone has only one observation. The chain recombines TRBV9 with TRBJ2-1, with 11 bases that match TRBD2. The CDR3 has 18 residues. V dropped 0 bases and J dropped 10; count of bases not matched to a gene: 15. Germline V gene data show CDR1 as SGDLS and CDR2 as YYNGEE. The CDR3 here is CASSVVDRGTSGGGEQFF. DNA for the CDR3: TGTGCCAGCAGCGTAGTAGATAGGGGGACTAGCGGAGGCGGCGAGCAGTTCTTC.

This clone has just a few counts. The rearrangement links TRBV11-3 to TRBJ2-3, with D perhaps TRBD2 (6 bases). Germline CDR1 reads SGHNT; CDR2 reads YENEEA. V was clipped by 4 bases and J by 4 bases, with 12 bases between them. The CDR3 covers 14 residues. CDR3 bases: TGTGCCAGCAGCTCCACGACTAGGGCAGATACGCAGTATTTT. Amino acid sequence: CASSSTTRADTQYF.

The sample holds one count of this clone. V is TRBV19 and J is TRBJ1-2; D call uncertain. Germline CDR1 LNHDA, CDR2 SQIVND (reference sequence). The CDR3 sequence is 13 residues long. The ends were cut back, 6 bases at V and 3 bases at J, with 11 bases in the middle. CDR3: CASRLNRDYGYTF. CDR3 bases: TGTGCCAGTAGATTAAATCGGGACTATGGCTACACCTTC.

This chain's CDR3 is CASSQQGALGDTQYF. In DNA, the CDR3 is TGTGCCAGCAGCCAACAGGGGGCGCTCGGAGATACGCAGTATTTT. The gene calls are TRBV7-3 and TRBJ2-3, with TRBD1 identical over 9 bases. The J segment lost 5 bases and the V segment lost 5 bases, leaving 8 bases of the junction unmatched. The CDR3 runs to 15 residues. Germline loops: CDR1 SGHTA, CDR2 FQGTGA.

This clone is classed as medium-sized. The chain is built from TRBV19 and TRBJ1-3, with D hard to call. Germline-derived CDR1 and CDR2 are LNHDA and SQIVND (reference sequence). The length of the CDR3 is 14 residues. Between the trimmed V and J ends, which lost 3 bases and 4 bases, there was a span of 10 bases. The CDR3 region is CASSIRSLGNTIYF. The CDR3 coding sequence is TGTGCCAGTAGTATCCGGAGTTTAGGAAACACCATATATTTT.

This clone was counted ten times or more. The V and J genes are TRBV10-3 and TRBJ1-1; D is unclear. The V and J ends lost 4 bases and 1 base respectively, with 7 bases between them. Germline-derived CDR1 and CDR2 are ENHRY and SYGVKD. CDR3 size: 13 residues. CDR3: CAISGAGNTEAFF. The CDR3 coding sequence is TGTGCCATCAGTGGGGCAGGGAACACTGAAGCTTTCTTT.

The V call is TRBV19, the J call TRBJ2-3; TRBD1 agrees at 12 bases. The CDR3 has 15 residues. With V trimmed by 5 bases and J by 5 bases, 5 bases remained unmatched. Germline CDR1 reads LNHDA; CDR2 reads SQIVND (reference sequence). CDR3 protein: CASSSGQGARDTQYF. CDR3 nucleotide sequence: TGTGCCAGTAGTTCGGGACAGGGGGCGAGAGATACGCAGTATTTT.

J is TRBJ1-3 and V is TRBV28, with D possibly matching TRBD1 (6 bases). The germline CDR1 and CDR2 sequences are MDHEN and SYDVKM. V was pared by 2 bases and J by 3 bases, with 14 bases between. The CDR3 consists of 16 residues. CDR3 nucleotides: TGTGCCAGCAGTTTAGGGGGCGCAGGGTTTGGAAACACCATATATTTT. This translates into CASSLGGAGFGNTIYF.

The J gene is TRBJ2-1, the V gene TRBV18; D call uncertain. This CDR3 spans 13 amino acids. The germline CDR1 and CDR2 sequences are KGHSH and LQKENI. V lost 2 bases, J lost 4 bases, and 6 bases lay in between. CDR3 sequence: CASSPNGYNEQFF. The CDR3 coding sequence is TGTGCCAGCTCACCAAACGGTTACAATGAGCAGTTCTTC. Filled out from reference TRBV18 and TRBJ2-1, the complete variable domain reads NAGVMQNPRHLVRRRGQEARLRCSPMKGHSHVYWYRQLPEEGLKFMVYLQKENIIDESGMPKERFSAEFPKEGPSILRIQQVVRGDSAAYFCASSPNGYNEQFFGPGTRLTVL.

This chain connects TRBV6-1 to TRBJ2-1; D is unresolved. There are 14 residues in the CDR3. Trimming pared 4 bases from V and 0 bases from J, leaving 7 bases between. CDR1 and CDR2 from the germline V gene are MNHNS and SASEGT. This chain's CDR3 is CASSGSASYNEQFF. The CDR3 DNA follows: TGTGCCAGCAGTGGAAGCGCCTCCTACAATGAGCAGTTCTTC.